This T cell receptor (beta chain) was identified in a study of blood T cell repertoires in COVID-19. Study background: Acute-phase and convalescent COVID-19 samples originated in the United States, Italy and Spain. Sample material is recorded as cDNA or gDNA derived from T cells, B-cell-depleted T cells, or PBMCs.

In the source study's methods: The assay estimated nucleated cells by amplifying reference gene primers. Some clones are missing from TCRdb's copy, which holds only in-frame ones; the method was immunoSEQ multiplex PCR. That table is the source of V, J and clone size, and D and trimming were worked out from the DNA. The repertoire holds roughly 77,000 clones, roughly four fifths seen once, with under 15% in the top ten. Seattle patients were enrolled during active infection and followed longitudinally. The CDR3 contains 16 residues. With 2 bases removed from V and 8 bases from J, the gap between germline ends came to 21 bases. The germline CDR1 and CDR2 sequences are SEHNR and FQNEAQ (reference sequence).

This chain uses TRBV7-9 with TRBJ1-2; no firm D call. Sequencing input: peripheral blood. This receptor was taken from a man aged 55 to 69 with COVID-19, enrolled during active disease. The CDR3 sequence is CASSLRAGGDAEGYTF. The CDR3 nucleotides read TGTGCCAGCAGCTTAAGAGCCGGAGGCGACGCGGAGGGCTACACCTTC.